This TCR beta chain stems from a study of T cell responses to AZD1222 COVID-19 vaccine. Study results and caveats: In all cases, repertoires were sampled only after the peak T cell response. Elevations in Spike-specific TCR breadth and depth followed administration of two AZD1222 doses. Most donors were white British, females outnumbered males, and clonal diversity was possibly underestimated.

Libraries were prepared by immunoSEQ multiplex PCR; TCRdb keeps only in-frame clonotypes and omits some of them. Here the sample spans some 140,000 clones, approximately 86% being singletons. As regards this clone: As yet, its antigen is unknown.

The study pooled second doses at about 4 or about 12 weeks. Germline CDR1 PRHDT, CDR2 FYEKMQ (reference sequence). V lost 3 bases and J lost 3; bases outside the gene matches: 5. This CDR3 is built from 14 residues. This material consisted of peripheral blood, taken 28 days after the second AZD1222 dose. The J gene is TRBJ2-7, the V gene TRBV13, with 7 positions matching TRBD2. The TCR comes from an adult who received the AZD1222 COVID-19 vaccine. The CDR3 region has the DNA TGTGCCAGCAGCTTCGGGCGGGGGATCTACGAGCAGTACTTC. It yields the protein CASSFGRGIYEQYF.